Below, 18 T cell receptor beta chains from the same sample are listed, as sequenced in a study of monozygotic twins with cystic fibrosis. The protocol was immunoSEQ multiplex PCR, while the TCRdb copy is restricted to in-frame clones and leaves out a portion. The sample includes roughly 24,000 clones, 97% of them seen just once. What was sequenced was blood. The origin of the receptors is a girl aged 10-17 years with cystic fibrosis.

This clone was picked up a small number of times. This CDR3 is CASGNRQGRGNTIYF. For the CDR3, the DNA is TGTGCCAGCGGTAATCGACAGGGCAGGGGAAACACCATATATTTT. The chain recombines TRBV2 with TRBJ1-3, with 7 bases that match TRBD1. Trimming cost V 8 bases and J 4 bases; bases outside gene matches: 11. The CDR3 is 15 residues long. Germline values: CDR1 SNHLY, CDR2 FYNNEI.

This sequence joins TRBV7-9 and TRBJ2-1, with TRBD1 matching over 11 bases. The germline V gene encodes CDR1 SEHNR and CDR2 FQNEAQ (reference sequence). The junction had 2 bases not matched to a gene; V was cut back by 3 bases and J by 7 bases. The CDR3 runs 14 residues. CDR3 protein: CASSFGQGANEQFF. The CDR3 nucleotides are TGTGCCAGCAGCTTCGGACAGGGGGCGAATGAGCAGTTCTTC.

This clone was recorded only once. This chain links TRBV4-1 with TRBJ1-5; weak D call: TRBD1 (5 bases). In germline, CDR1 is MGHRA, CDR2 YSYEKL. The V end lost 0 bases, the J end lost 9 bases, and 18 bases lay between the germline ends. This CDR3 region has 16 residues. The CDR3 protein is CASSQEMSQTEGPQHF. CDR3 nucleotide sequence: TGCGCCAGCAGCCAAGAAATGTCACAGACAGAGGGGCCCCAGCATTTT.

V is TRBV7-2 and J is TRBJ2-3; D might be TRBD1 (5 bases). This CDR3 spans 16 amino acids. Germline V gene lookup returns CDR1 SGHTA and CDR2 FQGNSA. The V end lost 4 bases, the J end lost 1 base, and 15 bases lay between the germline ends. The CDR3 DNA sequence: TGTGCCAGCAGCTCTCACTCTCCCAGGGGCACAGATACGCAGTATTTT. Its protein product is CASSSHSPRGTDTQYF.

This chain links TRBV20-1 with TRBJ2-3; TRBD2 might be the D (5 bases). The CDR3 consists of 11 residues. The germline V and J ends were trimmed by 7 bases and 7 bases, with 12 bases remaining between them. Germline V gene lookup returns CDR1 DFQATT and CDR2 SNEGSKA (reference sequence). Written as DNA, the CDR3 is TGCAGTGAAGGCGGGCCCTATACGCAGTATTTT. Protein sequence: CSEGGPYTQYF.

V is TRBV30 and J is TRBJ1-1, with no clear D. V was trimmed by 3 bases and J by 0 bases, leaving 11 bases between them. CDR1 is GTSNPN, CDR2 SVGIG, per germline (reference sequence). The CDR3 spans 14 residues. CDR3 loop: CAWSVTKMNTEAFF. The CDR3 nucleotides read TGTGCCTGGAGCGTTACTAAAATGAACACTGAAGCTTTCTTT.

CDR3 nucleotides: TGTGCCAGCAGTTACAGTGGACAGGGAGGCTATGGCTACACCTTC. Its translation is CASSYSGQGGYGYTF. The V and J genes are TRBV6-5 and TRBJ1-2; 8 bases are shared with TRBD1. V shed 2 bases and J 4 bases; nucleotides not matched to a gene: 6. From germline, CDR1 is MNHEY and CDR2 SVGAGI. The CDR3 sequence is 15 residues long.

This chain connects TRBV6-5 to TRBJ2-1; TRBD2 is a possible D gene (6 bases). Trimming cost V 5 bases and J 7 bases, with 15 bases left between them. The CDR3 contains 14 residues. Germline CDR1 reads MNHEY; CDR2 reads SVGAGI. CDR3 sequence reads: CASSRAGPNNEQFF. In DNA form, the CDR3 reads TGTGCCAGCAGTCGAGCGGGCCCGAATAATGAGCAGTTCTTC.

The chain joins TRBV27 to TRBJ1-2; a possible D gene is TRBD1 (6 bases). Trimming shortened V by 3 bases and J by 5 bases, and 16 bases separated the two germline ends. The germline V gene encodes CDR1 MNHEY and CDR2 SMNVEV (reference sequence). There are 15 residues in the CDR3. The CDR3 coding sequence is TGTGCCAGCAGTTTGGGCAGGGGAGTTGGGTATGGCTACACCTTC. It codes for CASSLGRGVGYGYTF.

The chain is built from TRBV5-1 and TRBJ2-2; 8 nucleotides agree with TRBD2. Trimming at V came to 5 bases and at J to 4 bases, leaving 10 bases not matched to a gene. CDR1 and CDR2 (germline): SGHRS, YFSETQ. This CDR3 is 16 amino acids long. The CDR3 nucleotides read TGCGCCAGCAGACGTCTGTTAGCGGGAAGCACCGGGGAGCTGTTTTTT. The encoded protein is CASRRLLAGSTGELFF.

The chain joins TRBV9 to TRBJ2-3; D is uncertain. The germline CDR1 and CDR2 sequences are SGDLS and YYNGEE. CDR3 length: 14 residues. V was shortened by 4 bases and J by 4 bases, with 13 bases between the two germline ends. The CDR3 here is CASSPSPFADTQYF. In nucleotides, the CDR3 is TGTGCCAGCAGCCCCTCTCCTTTCGCAGATACGCAGTATTTT.

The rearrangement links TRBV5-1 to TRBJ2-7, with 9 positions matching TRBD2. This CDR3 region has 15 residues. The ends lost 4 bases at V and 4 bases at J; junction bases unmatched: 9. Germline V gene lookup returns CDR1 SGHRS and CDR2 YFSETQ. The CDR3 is CASSLQGGRAYEQYF. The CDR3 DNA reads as TGCGCCAGCAGCCTACAGGGCGGGAGGGCTTACGAGCAGTACTTC.

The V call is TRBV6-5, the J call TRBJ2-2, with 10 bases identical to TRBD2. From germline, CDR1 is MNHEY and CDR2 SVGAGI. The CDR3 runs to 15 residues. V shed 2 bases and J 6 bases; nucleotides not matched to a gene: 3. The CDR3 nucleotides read TGTGCCAGCAGTTACAGAGCGGGAGGGCCCGGGGAGCTGTTTTTT. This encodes CASSYRAGGPGELFF.

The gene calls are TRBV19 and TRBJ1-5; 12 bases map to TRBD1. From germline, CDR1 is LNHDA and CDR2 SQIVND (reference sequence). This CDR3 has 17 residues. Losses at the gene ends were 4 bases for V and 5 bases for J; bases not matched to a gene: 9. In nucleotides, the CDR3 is TGTGCCAGTAGTACCGGGACAGGGGGCAGCCCGTATCAGCCCCAGCATTTT. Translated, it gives CASSTGTGGSPYQPQHF.

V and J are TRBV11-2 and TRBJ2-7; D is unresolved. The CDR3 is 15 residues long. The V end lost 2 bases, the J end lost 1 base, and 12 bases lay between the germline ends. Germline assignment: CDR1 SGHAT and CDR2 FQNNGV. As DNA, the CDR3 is TGTGCCAGCAGCTTATTCTACCGTGGGTCCTACGAGCAGTACGTC. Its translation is CASSLFYRGSYEQYV.

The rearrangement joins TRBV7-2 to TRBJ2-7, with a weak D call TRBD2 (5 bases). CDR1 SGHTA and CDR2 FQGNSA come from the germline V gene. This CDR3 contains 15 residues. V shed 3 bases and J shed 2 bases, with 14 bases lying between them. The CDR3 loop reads CASSFVPGKTYEQYF. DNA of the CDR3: TGTGCCAGCAGCTTCGTACCGGGGAAAACCTACGAGCAGTACTTC.

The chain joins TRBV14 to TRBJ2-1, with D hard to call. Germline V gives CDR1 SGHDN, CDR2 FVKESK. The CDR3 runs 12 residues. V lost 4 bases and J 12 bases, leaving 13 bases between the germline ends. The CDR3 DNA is TGTGCCAGCAGCCCCACAGCAGGTGGGCAGTTCTTC. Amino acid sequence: CASSPTAGGQFF.

The CDR3 nucleotides read TGTGCCAGCAGCCTTCTCGGGACAGAGAACACTGAAGCTTTCTTT. Translating gives CASSLLGTENTEAFF. The chain couples TRBV7-8 to TRBJ1-1, with 7 bases identical to TRBD1. From germline, CDR1 is SGHVS and CDR2 FQNEAQ. Unmatched junction bases numbered 7, after V lost 5 bases and J lost 1 base. The length of the CDR3 is 15 residues.